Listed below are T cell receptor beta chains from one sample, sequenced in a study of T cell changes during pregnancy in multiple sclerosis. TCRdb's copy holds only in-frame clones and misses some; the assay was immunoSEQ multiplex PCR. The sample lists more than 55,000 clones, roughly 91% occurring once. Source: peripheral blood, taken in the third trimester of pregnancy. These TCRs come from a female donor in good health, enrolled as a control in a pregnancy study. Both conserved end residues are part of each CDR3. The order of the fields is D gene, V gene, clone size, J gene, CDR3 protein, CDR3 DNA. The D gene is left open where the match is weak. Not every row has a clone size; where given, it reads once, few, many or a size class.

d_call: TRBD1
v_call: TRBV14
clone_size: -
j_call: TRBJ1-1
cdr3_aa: CASSRGTGETEAFF
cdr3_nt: TGTGCCAGCAGCCGAGGGACAGGGGAAACTGAAGCTTTCTTT

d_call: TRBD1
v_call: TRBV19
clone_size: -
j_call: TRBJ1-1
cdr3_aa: CASRVTGGMNTEAFF
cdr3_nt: TGTGCCAGTAGAGTAACAGGGGGAATGAACACTGAAGCTTTCTTT

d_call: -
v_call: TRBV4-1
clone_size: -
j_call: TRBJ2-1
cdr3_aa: CASSQVIAREQFF
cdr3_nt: TGCGCCAGCAGCCAAGTGATTGCACGGGAGCAGTTCTTC

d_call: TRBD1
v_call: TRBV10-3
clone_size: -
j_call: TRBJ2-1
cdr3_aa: CAISESPGQGFSSYNEQFF
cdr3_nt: TGTGCCATCAGTGAGTCGCCGGGACAGGGGTTCTCGTCCTACAATGAGCAGTTCTTC

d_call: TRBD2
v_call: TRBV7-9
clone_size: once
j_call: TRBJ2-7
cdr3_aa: CASSPKEGLAMFEQYF
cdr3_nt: TGTGCCAGCAGCCCTAAGGAAGGACTAGCGATGTTCGAGCAGTACTTC

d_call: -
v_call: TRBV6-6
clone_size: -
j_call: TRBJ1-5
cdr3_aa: CASVPERWDQPQHF
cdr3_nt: TGTGCCAGCGTTCCGGAGCGGTGGGATCAGCCCCAGCATTTT

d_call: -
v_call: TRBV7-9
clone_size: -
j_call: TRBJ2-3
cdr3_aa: CASSPSGQEVDTQYF
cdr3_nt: TGTGCCAGCAGCCCCAGCGGTCAGGAGGTGGATACGCAGTATTTT

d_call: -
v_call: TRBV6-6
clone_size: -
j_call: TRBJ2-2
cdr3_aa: CASGGGGELFF
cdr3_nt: TGTGCCAGCGGAGGCGGCGGGGAGCTGTTTTTT

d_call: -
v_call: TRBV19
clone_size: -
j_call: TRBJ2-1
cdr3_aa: CASSGGPPRGYNEQFF
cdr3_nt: TGTGCCAGTTCGGGGGGCCCTCCCAGGGGCTACAATGAGCAGTTCTTC

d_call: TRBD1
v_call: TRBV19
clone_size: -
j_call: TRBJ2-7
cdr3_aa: CASSTGGMDEQYF
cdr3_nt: TGTGCCAGTAGTACAGGGGGCATGGACGAGCAGTACTTC

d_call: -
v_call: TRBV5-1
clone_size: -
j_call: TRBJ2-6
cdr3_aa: CASSLADGANVLTF
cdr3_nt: TGCGCCAGCAGCTTGGCAGATGGGGCCAACGTCCTGACTTTC

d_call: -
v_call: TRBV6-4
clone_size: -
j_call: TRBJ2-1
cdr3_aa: CASSDASEGHNEQFF
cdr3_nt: TGTGCCAGCAGTGACGCTAGCGAAGGGCACAATGAGCAGTTCTTC

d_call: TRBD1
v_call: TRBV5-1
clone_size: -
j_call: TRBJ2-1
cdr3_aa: CASSFGDRYNEQFF
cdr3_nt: TGCGCCAGCAGCTTTGGGGACAGATACAATGAGCAGTTCTTC

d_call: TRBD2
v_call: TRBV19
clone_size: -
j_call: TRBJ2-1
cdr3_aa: CASCIAGGNEQFF
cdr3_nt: TGTGCCAGCTGTATAGCGGGGGGTAATGAGCAGTTCTTC

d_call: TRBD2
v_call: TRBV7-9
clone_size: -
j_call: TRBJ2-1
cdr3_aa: CASSSPTSGRWSSYNEQFF
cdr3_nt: TGTGCCAGCAGCTCCCCGACTAGCGGGAGATGGAGCTCCTACAATGAGCAGTTCTTC

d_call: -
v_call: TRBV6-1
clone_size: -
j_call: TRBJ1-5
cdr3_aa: CASDSLYSNQPQHF
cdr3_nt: TGTGCCAGTGACAGCCTCTATAGCAATCAGCCCCAGCATTTT

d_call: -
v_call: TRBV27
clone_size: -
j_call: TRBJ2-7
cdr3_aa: CASGPIQGYEQYF
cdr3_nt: TGTGCCAGCGGTCCGATACAGGGTTACGAGCAGTACTTC

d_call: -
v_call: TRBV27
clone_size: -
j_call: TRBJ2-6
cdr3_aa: CASSFLSGNSGANVLTF
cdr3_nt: TGTGCCAGCAGTTTCCTTTCGGGAAATTCTGGGGCCAACGTCCTGACTTTC

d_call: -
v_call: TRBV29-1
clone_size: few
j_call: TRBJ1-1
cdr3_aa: CSPFMGGMNTEAFF
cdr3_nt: TGCAGCCCCTTCATGGGAGGGATGAACACTGAAGCTTTCTTT

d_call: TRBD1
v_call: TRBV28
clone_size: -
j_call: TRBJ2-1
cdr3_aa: CASLNPGQGNNEQFF
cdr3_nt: TGTGCCAGCCTCAATCCGGGACAGGGGAACAATGAGCAGTTCTTC

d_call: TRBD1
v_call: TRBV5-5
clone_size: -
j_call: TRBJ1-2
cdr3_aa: CASSLQDRVRGYTF
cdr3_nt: TGTGCCAGCAGCTTGCAGGACAGGGTTCGTGGCTACACCTTC

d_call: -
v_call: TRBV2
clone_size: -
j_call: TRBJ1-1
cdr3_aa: CASSAQGMNTEAFF
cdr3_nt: TGTGCCAGCAGCGCACAGGGTATGAACACTGAAGCTTTCTTT

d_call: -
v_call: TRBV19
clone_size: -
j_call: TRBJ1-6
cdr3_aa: CASSMASPLHF
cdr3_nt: TGTGCCAGTAGTATGGCTTCACCCCTCCACTTT

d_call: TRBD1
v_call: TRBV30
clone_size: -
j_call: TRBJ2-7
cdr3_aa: CAWDALGGQANEQYF
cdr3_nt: TGTGCCTGGGATGCCCTGGGGGGACAGGCCAACGAGCAGTACTTC

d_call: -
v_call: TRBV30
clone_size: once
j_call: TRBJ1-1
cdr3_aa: CAWRPPGSGEAFF
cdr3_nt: TGTGCCTGGAGGCCCCCGGGGAGTGGTGAAGCTTTCTTT

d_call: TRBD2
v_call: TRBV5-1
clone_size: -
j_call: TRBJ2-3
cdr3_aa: CASRQSSGGTDTQYF
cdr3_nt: TGCGCCAGCCGGCAGTCTAGCGGGGGCACAGATACGCAGTATTTT

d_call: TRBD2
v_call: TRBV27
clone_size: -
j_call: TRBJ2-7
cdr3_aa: CASSLSYSPSGLLDEQYF
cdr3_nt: TGTGCCAGCAGTTTATCGTATTCGCCTAGCGGGCTTTTAGACGAGCAGTACTTC

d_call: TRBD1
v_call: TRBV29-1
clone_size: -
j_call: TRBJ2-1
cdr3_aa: CSVDHGTGGWDEQFF
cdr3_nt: TGCAGCGTTGACCACGGGACAGGGGGCTGGGATGAGCAGTTCTTC

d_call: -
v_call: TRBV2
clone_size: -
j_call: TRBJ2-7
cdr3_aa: CASTEQRTWPYEQYF
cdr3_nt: TGTGCCAGCACCGAACAGCGGACTTGGCCCTACGAGCAGTACTTC

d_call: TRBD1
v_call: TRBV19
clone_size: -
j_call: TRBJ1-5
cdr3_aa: CASSMWGQGRWPQHF
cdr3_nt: TGTGCCAGTAGTATGTGGGGACAGGGCCGGTGGCCCCAGCATTTT

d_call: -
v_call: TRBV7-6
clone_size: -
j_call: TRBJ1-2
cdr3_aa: CASSSGGASNYGYTF
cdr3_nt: TGTGCCAGCAGCTCCGGTGGGGCATCGAACTATGGCTACACCTTC

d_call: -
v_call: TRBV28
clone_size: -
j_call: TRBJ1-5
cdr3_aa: CASRADISNQPQHF
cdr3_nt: TGTGCCAGCAGGGCGGACATCAGCAATCAGCCCCAGCATTTT

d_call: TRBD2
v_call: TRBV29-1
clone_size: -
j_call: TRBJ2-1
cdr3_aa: CSSYGLAGANEQFF
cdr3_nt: TGCAGCTCCTACGGACTAGCGGGGGCCAATGAGCAGTTCTTC

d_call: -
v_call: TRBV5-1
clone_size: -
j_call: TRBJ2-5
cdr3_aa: CASSLAVTGQETQYF
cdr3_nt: TGCGCCAGCAGCTTGGCCGTGACAGGTCAAGAGACCCAGTACTTC

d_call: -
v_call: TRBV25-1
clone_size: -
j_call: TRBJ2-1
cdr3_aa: CASSDSGSEQFF
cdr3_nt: TGTGCCAGCAGTGATTCGGGTAGTGAGCAGTTCTTC

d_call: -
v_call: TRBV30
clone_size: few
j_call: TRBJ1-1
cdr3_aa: CARDIKSSEAFF
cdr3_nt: TGTGCCCGAGACATAAAGAGCTCTGAAGCTTTCTTT

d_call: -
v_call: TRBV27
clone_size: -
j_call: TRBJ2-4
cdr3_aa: CASGLGAKNIQYF
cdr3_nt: TGTGCCAGCGGTCTCGGGGCCAAAAACATTCAGTACTTC

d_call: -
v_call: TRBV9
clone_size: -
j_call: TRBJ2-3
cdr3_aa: CASSVLGATDTQYF
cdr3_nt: TGTGCCAGCAGCGTCCTGGGGGCCACAGATACGCAGTATTTT

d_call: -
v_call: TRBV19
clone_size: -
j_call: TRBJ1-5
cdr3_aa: CASTPRGAHGQPQHF
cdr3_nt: TGTGCCAGTACCCCCCGGGGGGCCCACGGGCAGCCCCAGCATTTT

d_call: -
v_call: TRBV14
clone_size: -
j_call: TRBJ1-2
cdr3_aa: CASSHSRDECLPYGYTF
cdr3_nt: TGTGCCAGCAGCCATTCTAGAGACGAATGTTTGCCTTATGGCTACACCTTC

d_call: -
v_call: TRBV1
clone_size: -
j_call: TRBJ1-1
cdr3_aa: CTSSQARRTENTEAFF
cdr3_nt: TGCACCAGCAGCCAAGCCAGGCGCACCGAGAACACTGAAGCTTTCTTT

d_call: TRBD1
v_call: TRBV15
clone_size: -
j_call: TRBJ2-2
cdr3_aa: CATRDRGQVTGELFF
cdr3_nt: TGTGCCACCAGGGACAGGGGGCAAGTCACCGGGGAGCTGTTTTTT

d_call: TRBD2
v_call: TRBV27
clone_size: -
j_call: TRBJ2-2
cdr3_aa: CASSSGLLSTGELFF
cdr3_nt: TGTGCCAGCAGTTCGGGACTACTATCCACCGGGGAGCTGTTTTTT